This TCR beta chain was recovered during a study of OX40 agonist ivuxolimab in advanced cancers. Method: immunoSEQ multiplex PCR; TCRdb's copy keeps in-frame clones and lacks some. The sample lists approximately 50,000 clones; approximately 88% were seen once. About this clone itself: The identical CDR3 is also encoded by other nucleotide sequences in the sample.

The CDR3 totals 15 residues. The V gene's germline CDR1 is SGHTA and CDR2 FQGNSA. V lost 1 base to trimming and J lost 7 bases; unmatched junction nucleotides: 0. The sequence was collected from an adult with an advanced solid tumor such as melanoma, head and neck, liver or kidney cancer. The rearrangement uses TRBV7-2 and TRBJ2-1; the match to TRBD2 covers 14 bases. The source material was CD4+ or CD8+ T cells sorted from blood, sampled in a trial of the OX40 agonist ivuxolimab. The CDR3 DNA reads TGTGCCAGCAGCTTAGGACTAGCGGGAGGGAATGAGCAGTTCTTC. Protein: CASSLGLAGGNEQFF.